This TCR beta chain was recorded in a study of early T cells in non-severe SARS-CoV-2 infection. This clonotype was seen ten or more times. The protocol attached unique molecular identifiers to individual cDNA molecules. TCRdb independently ran MiXCR on the 5' RACE reads; one entry per CDR3 protein. The table includes 90,000 to 120,000 distinct CDR3 sequences, 11% detected once. This CDR3 contains 19 residues. Germline values: CDR1 SGHVS, CDR2 FQNEAQ. J gave up 6 bases and V 0 bases, and 15 bases lay outside the gene matches. The sequence was collected from an adult who was a healthcare worker with PCR-confirmed SARS-CoV-2 infection or an uninfected control (not recorded which). The chain uses TRBV7-8 and TRBJ2-1; TRBD1 agrees at 9 bases. Specimen: whole blood. The CDR3 is CASSLAETPGTGPGNEQFF. In DNA, the CDR3 is TGTGCCAGCAGCTTAGCGGAGACCCCCGGGACAGGGCCGGGCAATGAGCAGTTCTTC.